The rows below give T cell receptor beta chains drawn from one sample of a study of cytomegalovirus exposure and HLA in healthy donors. Some clones are missing from TCRdb's copy, which holds only in-frame ones; the method was immunoSEQ multiplex PCR. Of roughly 200,000 clones listed, 65% to 85% are singletons. The specimen was PBMCs. These TCRs come from a female donor in good health and CMV-seronegative. Each CDR3 is given with its conserved first and last residue. D genes are given only for firm matches. Clone size, where shown, is once, few, many, or a class for clones that have expanded.

cdr3_aa cdr3_nt v_call cdr3_length j_call clone_size d_call
CASSIGDFSYEQYF TGTGCCAGTAGTATTGGAGACTTTTCCTACGAGCAGTACTTC TRBV19 14 TRBJ2-7 - -
CASSQEGARLADTYEQYF TGCGCCAGCAGCCAAGAGGGGGCAAGGCTAGCGGATACCTACGAGCAGTACTTC TRBV4-1 18 TRBJ2-7 - -
CASSYKGQNSPLHF TGTGCCAGCAGTTATAAGGGGCAGAATTCACCCCTCCACTTT TRBV6-6 14 TRBJ1-6 - -
CSAGQVGAREPDQETQYF TGCAGCGCTGGACAGGTTGGGGCCAGAGAACCCGACCAAGAGACCCAGTACTTC TRBV29-1 18 TRBJ2-5 - TRBD1
CASNESGGRYEQYF TGTGCCAGCAATGAGTCAGGGGGAAGGTACGAGCAGTACTTC TRBV6-1 14 TRBJ2-7 - TRBD1
CASSVSAQEPEKLFF TGTGCCAGCAGCGTATCCGCACAGGAGCCGGAAAAACTGTTTTTT TRBV9 15 TRBJ1-4 few -
CASSRRHNTEAFF TGTGCCAGCAGTCGCCGACACAACACTGAAGCTTTCTTT TRBV27 13 TRBJ1-1 - -
CASSPGSGAYNEQFF TGTGCCAGCAGCCCCGGGAGCGGAGCCTACAATGAGCAGTTCTTC TRBV28 15 TRBJ2-1 - -
CASSRGGLIVAGNTIYF TGCGCCAGCAGTCGAGGGGGCTTGATCGTAGCTGGAAATACCATATATTTT TRBV4-1 17 TRBJ1-3 - TRBD1
CASSEFSGYNEQFF TGTGCCAGCAGTGAATTTAGCGGATACAATGAGCAGTTCTTC TRBV6-5 14 TRBJ2-1 few -
CASSLVAGSMAEAFF TGTGCCAGCAGCTTAGTAGCGGGAAGTATGGCTGAAGCTTTCTTT TRBV7-2 15 TRBJ1-1 - -
CASSPGQGSVNEQYF TGTGCCAGCAGCCCAGGACAGGGAAGCGTCAACGAGCAGTACTTC TRBV11-3 15 TRBJ2-7 few TRBD1
CASRGAGGPGGELFF TGCGCCAGCAGAGGAGCGGGAGGGCCTGGCGGGGAGCTGTTTTTT TRBV5-1 15 TRBJ2-2 - TRBD2
CASRGSRGSETQYF TGTGCCAGCAGAGGGTCGCGCGGGTCGGAGACCCAGTACTTC TRBV7-9 14 TRBJ2-5 - -
CASSYLETEAFF TGTGCCAGCAGTTACCTTGAGACTGAAGCTTTCTTT TRBV6-6 12 TRBJ1-1 few -
CASSLEWGWTEAFF TGTGCCAGCAGCTTAGAGTGGGGCTGGACTGAAGCTTTCTTT TRBV7-2 14 TRBJ1-1 - -
CASRPGQGASDWVRSYNEQFF TGTGCCAGCAGACCGGGACAGGGGGCCAGCGATTGGGTTAGGTCCTACAATGAGCAGTTCTTC TRBV27 21 TRBJ2-1 - TRBD1
CASSPEPDSLYGYTF TGTGCCAGCAGCCCCGAACCGGACAGTCTCTATGGCTACACCTTC TRBV7-3 15 TRBJ1-2 - -
CASSLGSGKWNEQFF TGTGCCAGCAGTTTAGGAAGCGGGAAGTGGAATGAGCAGTTCTTC TRBV28 15 TRBJ2-1 - TRBD2
CAIRETGNTEAFF TGTGCCATCAGGGAGACAGGGAACACTGAAGCTTTCTTT TRBV10-3 13 TRBJ1-1 - -
CASSPGTGTGELFF TGTGCCAGTAGCCCCGGGACAGGGACCGGGGAGCTGTTTTTT TRBV19 14 TRBJ2-2 - TRBD1
CSAEREHSYEQYF TGCAGCGCCGAGCGGGAGCACTCCTACGAGCAGTACTTC TRBV29-1 13 TRBJ2-7 - TRBD2
CATSMGTSGRYNEQFF TGTGCCACCAGCATGGGGACTAGCGGGAGATACAATGAGCAGTTCTTC TRBV15 16 TRBJ2-1 - TRBD2
CASSSAPGATGNTIYF TGCGCCAGCAGCAGTGCCCCAGGGGCTACTGGAAACACCATATATTTT TRBV5-1 16 TRBJ1-3 - -
CASSVEQIYGYTF TGTGCCAGCAGTGTGGAACAGATCTATGGCTACACCTTC TRBV6-1 13 TRBJ1-2 - -
CASSSGQPGAGELFF TGTGCCAGCAGCTCGGGACAGCCGGGGGCCGGGGAGCTGTTTTTT TRBV7-2 15 TRBJ2-2 - -
CASSFHSGGPNTGELFF TGCGCCAGCAGCTTTCATAGCGGGGGGCCGAACACCGGGGAGCTGTTTTTT TRBV5-1 17 TRBJ2-2 - TRBD2
CAWSPTVGASYGYTF TGTGCCTGGAGTCCTACCGTGGGGGCTAGCTATGGCTACACCTTC TRBV30 15 TRBJ1-2 few -
CASSFGGGLDTGELFF TGCGCCAGCAGCTTCGGCGGGGGTTTGGACACCGGGGAGCTGTTTTTT TRBV5-1 16 TRBJ2-2 - TRBD2
CASSIELGTGNGYTF TGTGCCAGTAGTATTGAGTTGGGGACAGGGAATGGCTACACCTTC TRBV19 15 TRBJ1-2 - TRBD1
CASSPYGSGNEQFF TGTGCCAGCTCACCCTACGGATCGGGCAATGAGCAGTTCTTC TRBV18 14 TRBJ2-1 few -
CASSPGQGYGYTF TGTGCCAGCAGCCCTGGACAGGGCTATGGCTACACCTTC TRBV5-4 13 TRBJ1-2 - TRBD1
CARNRGTATYNEQFF TGTGCCAGAAACCGAGGGACAGCCACCTACAATGAGCAGTTCTTC TRBV2 15 TRBJ2-1 few TRBD1
CASSVRGVLPDTQYF TGTGCCAGCAGCGTTCGGGGAGTTCTCCCAGATACGCAGTATTTT TRBV9 15 TRBJ2-3 - -
CATVVGEGETQYF TGTGCCACCGTGGTGGGCGAGGGAGAGACCCAGTACTTC TRBV9 13 TRBJ2-5 few -
CASSPGTYLETQYF TGCGCCAGCAGCCCGGGGACTTATCTAGAGACCCAGTACTTC TRBV5-1 14 TRBJ2-5 - -
CASISEGENYNEQFF TGTGCCAGCATCTCGGAAGGGGAAAATTACAATGAGCAGTTCTTC TRBV25-1 15 TRBJ2-1 - -
CASSLEARTEAFF TGTGCCAGCAGCTTAGAGGCTAGGACTGAAGCTTTCTTT TRBV7-8 13 TRBJ1-1 - -
CASSVTGTTGELFF TGTGCCAGCAGCGTAACAGGGACCACCGGGGAGCTGTTTTTT TRBV9 14 TRBJ2-2 - -
CASSFPGKEQFF TGTGCCAGCAGTTTTCCGGGTAAAGAGCAGTTCTTC TRBV27 12 TRBJ2-1 - -
CAWSVDNSGNQPQHF TGTGCCTGGAGTGTTGACAATTCGGGCAATCAGCCCCAGCATTTT TRBV30 15 TRBJ1-5 - -
CASGLAGDLTGELFF TGTGCTAGTGGGCTCGCGGGGGACCTCACCGGGGAGCTGTTTTTT TRBV12-5 15 TRBJ2-2 - TRBD2
CASSGADRANYGYTF TGTGCCAGCAGCGGGGCCGACAGGGCTAACTATGGCTACACCTTC TRBV5-4 15 TRBJ1-2 - TRBD1
CASRIGQGAFAFF TGTGCCAGCAGGATAGGACAGGGGGCGTTTGCTTTCTTT TRBV28 13 TRBJ1-1 - TRBD1
CASSPTLTDGSNYGYTF TGTGCCAGCTCACCCACCCTCACAGACGGTTCTAACTATGGCTACACCTTC TRBV18 17 TRBJ1-2 once -
CASSDPGLATDTQYF TGTGCCAGCAGTGATCCGGGACTAGCAACAGATACGCAGTATTTT TRBV2 15 TRBJ2-3 - TRBD2